This T cell receptor beta chain was recovered during a study of breast tumors, draining lymph nodes, adjacent tissues. MiXCR was run by TCRdb on the multiplex PCR reads, yielding one entry per CDR3 protein. The profile shows 11,000 or so distinct CDR3 sequences, around 34% of them singletons. Concerning this clonotype itself: A much larger clone lies a single base off, so this may be a read error.

This CDR3 has 15 amino acids. Germline CDR1 is MNHEY and CDR2 is SMNVEV (reference sequence). The sample taken for sequencing was breast tumor tissue. The V and J genes are TRBV27 and TRBJ2-1; 8 positions agree with TRBD1. This TCR derives from a female donor with breast cancer. Some clones in this sample may be carry-over from other donors' samples. CDR3 bases: TGTGCCAGCAGTTATTCAGGGGGCGTCTACAATGAGCAGTCCTTC. It is translated as CASSYSGGVYNEQSF.